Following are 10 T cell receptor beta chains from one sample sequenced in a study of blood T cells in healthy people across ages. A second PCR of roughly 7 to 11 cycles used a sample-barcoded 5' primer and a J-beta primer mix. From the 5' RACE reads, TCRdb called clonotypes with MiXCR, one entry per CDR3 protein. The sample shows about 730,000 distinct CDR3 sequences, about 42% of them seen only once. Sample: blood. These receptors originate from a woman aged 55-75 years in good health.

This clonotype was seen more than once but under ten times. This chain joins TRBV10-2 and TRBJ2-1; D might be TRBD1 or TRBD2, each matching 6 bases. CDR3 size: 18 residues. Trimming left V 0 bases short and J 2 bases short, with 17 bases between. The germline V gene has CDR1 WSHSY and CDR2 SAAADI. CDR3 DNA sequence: TGCGCCAGCAGTGAGTCCTCCGGAGTGGGGGGCGCCTACAATGAGCAGTTCTTC. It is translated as CASSESSGVGGAYNEQFF.

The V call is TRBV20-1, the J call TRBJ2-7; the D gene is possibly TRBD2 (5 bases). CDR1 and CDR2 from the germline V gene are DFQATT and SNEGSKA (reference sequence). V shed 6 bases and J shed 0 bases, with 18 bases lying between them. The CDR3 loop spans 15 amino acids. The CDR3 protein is CSAPTGDPSSYEQYF. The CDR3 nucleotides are TGCAGTGCCCCGACCGGGGATCCCTCCTCCTACGAGCAGTACTTC.

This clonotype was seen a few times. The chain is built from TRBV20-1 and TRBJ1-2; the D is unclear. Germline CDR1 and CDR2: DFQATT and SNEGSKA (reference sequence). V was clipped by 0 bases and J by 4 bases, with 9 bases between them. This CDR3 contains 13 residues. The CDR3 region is CSARDFLLYGYTF. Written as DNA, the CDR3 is TGCAGTGCTAGAGATTTTCTGCTCTATGGCTACACCTTC.

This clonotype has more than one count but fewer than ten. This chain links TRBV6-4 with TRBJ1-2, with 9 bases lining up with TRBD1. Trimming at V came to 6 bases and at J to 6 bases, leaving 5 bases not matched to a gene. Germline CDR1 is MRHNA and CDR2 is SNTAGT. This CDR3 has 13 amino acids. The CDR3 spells CASSRRTGDGYTF. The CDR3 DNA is TGTGCCAGCAGCAGGAGGACAGGGGATGGCTACACCTTC.

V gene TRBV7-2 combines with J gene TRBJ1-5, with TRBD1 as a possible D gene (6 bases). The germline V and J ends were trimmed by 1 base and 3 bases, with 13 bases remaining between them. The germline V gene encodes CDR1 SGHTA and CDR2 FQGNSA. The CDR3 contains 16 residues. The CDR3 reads CASSLGPRGDNQPQHF. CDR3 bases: TGTGCCAGCAGCTTAGGGCCGAGGGGGGACAATCAGCCCCAGCATTTT.

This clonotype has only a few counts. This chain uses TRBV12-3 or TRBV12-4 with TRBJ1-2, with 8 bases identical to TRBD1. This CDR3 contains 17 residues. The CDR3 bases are TGTGCTACCAGTTTGATTACAGGGGGTGAAGGCCTCTATGGCTACACCTTC. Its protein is CATSLITGGEGLYGYTF.

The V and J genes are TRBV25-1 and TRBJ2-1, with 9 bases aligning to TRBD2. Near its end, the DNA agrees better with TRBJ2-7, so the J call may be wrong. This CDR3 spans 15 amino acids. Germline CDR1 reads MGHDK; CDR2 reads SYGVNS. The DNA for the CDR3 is TGTGCCAGCAGTGATAAGCGGGGGGCCTACAATGAGCAGTACTTC. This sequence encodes CASSDKRGAYNEQYF.

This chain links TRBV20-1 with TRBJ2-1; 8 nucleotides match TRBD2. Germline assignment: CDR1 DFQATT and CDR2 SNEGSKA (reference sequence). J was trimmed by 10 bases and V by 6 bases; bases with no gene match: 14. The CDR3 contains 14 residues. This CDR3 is CSATEGLEGREQFF. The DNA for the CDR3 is TGCAGTGCAACAGAGGGACTAGAGGGCAGGGAGCAGTTCTTC.

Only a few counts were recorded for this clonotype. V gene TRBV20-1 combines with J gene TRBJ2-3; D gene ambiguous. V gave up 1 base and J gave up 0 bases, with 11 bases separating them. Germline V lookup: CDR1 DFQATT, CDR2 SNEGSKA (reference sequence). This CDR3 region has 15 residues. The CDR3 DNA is TGCAGTGCTAGAGCCCCGGGTGTTAGCACAGATACGCAGTATTTT. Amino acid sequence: CSARAPGVSTDTQYF.

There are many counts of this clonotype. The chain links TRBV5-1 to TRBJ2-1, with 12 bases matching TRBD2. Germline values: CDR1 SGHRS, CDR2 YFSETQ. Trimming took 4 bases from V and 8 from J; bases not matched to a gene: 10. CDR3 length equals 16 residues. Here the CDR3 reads CASSRGTSGLRDEQFF. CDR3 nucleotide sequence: TGCGCCAGCAGCCGAGGGACTAGCGGGCTCAGGGATGAGCAGTTCTTC.